This is a list of T cell receptor beta chains from one sample in a study of T-cell memory formation after mild COVID-19. TCRdb reanalysed the 5' RACE reads using MiXCR and keeps one entry per CDR3 protein. The data show about 210,000 distinct CDR3 sequences, around 26% seen once. What was sequenced was PBMCs or a T cell subset sorted from them (not recorded which). These receptors came from an adult woman who had mild COVID-19 (a few samples of this study predate the infection). Cell type and time point are not known. Each CDR3 is given with its conserved first and last residue. A D gene is named only where the DNA matches it firmly. Clone size appears in some rows only: once, few, many, or a class for an expanded clone.

>-|few|TRBV4-1|TRBJ1-5
TGCGCCAGCAGCCTGAACCAGGATAGCAATCAGCCCCAGCATTTT
CASSLNQDSNQPQHF
>-|many|TRBV21-1|TRBJ2-7
TGTGCCAGCAGCTCCTCCGGGGGCAGGTGGATTGGGCAGTACTTC
CASSSSGGRWIGQYF
>-|few|TRBV6-2/TRBV6-3|TRBJ2-1
TGTGCCAGCGAGAGGAGCGGCTACAATGAGCAGTTCTTC
CASERSGYNEQFF
>-|few|TRBV12-5|TRBJ2-5
TGTGCTAGTGGTTACCCGGAGCAGACCCAGTACTTC
CASGYPEQTQYF
>-|-|TRBV9|TRBJ2-2
TGTGCCAGCAGCGTAGGGACCGGGGAGCTGTTTTTT
CASSVGTGELFF
>-|-|TRBV18|TRBJ1-1
TGTGCCAGCTCAGCGCAAGGGAACACTGAAGCTTTCTTT
CASSAQGNTEAFF
>TRBD2|few|TRBV5-1|TRBJ2-3
TGCGCCAGCAGCTTGGGGGGACTAGCTAACACAGATACGCAGTATTTT
CASSLGGLANTDTQYF
>-|-|TRBV11-2|TRBJ2-5
TGTGCCAGCAGCCGCCTGACCGGAGCCCCACAAGAGACCCAGTACTTC
CASSRLTGAPQETQYF
>TRBD2|few|TRBV4-2|TRBJ2-7
TGTGCCAGCAGCCCCCTGGTGACTAGCGGGACCTACGAGCAGTACTTC
CASSPLVTSGTYEQYF
>-|few|TRBV5-1|TRBJ2-3
TGCGCCAGCAGCAGAGGGACCGAGGGAGCAGATACGCAGTATTTT
CASSRGTEGADTQYF
>-|-|TRBV24-1|TRBJ2-5
TGTGCCACCAGAGGCCAAGAGACCCAGTACTTC
CATRGQETQYF
>-|-|TRBV10-1|TRBJ2-7
TGCGCCAGCCCCTTGGCAGGGAACGACGAGCAGTACTTC
CASPLAGNDEQYF
>TRBD1|many|TRBV6-2/TRBV6-3|TRBJ2-7
TGTGCCAGCAGCTTACAGGGGGCTTCCTACGAGCAGTACTTC
CASSLQGASYEQYF
>TRBD1|few|TRBV5-5|TRBJ1-2
TGTGCCAGCAGCCAGGGACAGGGTCGTAACTATGGCTACACCTTC
CASSQGQGRNYGYTF
>-|few|TRBV29-1|TRBJ2-1
TGCAGCGTTGAAGGGCAGGAGAGCTCCTACAATGAGCAGTTCTTC
CSVEGQESSYNEQFF
>-|-|TRBV20-1|TRBJ2-7
TGCAGTGCTTGGGGGCGGCAACGCTACGAGCAGTACTTC
CSAWGRQRYEQYF
>-|-|TRBV9|TRBJ1-6
TGTGCCAGCAGCGTTCAAAGTTCCTCACCCCTCCACTTT
CASSVQSSSPLHF
>-|few|TRBV24-1|TRBJ1-1
TGTGCCACCAGTGATGTGAATTTATCGGACAAGAACACTGAAGCTTTCTTT
CATSDVNLSDKNTEAFF
>-|few|TRBV7-2|TRBJ2-7
TGTGCCAGCAGCTCAAGATCGACCTACGAGCAGTACTTC
CASSSRSTYEQYF
>-|-|TRBV20-1|TRBJ2-1
TGCAGTGCTATTTATCGTGGTCTAGCGTTCAATGAGCAGTTCTTC
CSAIYRGLAFNEQFF
>-|-|TRBV10-3|TRBJ2-2
TGTGCCATCAGTGGAGGGGGTGCGAGCACCGGGGAGCTGTTTTTT
CAISGGGASTGELFF
>TRBD2|-|TRBV6-5|TRBJ2-1
TGTGCCAGCAGACTGACTAGCGGGGGGCTTAACAATGAGCAGTTCTTC
CASRLTSGGLNNEQFF
>-|few|TRBV7-6|TRBJ1-2
TGTGCCAGCAGCTCAGAATCCTGGACAGCCGGCTACACCTTC
CASSSESWTAGYTF
>TRBD1|few|TRBV20-1|TRBJ1-2
TGCAGTGCCCAGAGAACAGGGGAGGAGGGCTATGGCTACACCTTC
CSAQRTGEEGYGYTF